Below, 24 T cell receptor beta chains from the same sample are listed, as sequenced in a study of cytomegalovirus exposure and HLA in healthy donors. 60 Vbeta and 13 Jbeta primers were used in PCR. The method was immunoSEQ multiplex PCR; TCRdb's version includes in-frame clones alone and lacks a portion of them. Of 150,000 to 200,000 clones listed, 70% to 75% are singletons. Material for sequencing was PBMCs. The receptor set was obtained from a man between 18 and 35 years old in good health and CMV-seropositive.

This clone was counted a few times. An end of the junction does not agree with germline; a read error may underlie this. The chain joins TRBV7-7 to TRBJ2-3; tentative D call: TRBD2 (7 bases). Germline values: CDR1 SSHAT, CDR2 FNYEAQ (reference sequence). CDR3 length: 16 residues. CDR3 sequence reads: CASSSGSWGGADTQYF. For the CDR3, the DNA is TGTGCTAGCAGCTCGGGATCGTGGGGGGGCGCAGATACGCAGTATTTT.

The chain has TRBV10-3 and TRBJ1-1; D possibly corresponds to TRBD1 (6 bases). Between the trimmed V and J ends, which lost 5 bases and 3 bases, there was a span of 10 bases. The CDR3 has 13 residues. Germline CDR1 and CDR2: ENHRY and SYGVKD. CDR3 DNA sequence: TGTGCCATCAGTCCGGACAGTTACACTGAAGCTTTCTTT. It is translated as CAISPDSYTEAFF.

The chain has TRBV7-3 and TRBJ2-3, with D tentatively TRBD1 (5 bases). Germline CDR1 and CDR2: SGHTA and FQGTGA. V was trimmed by 0 bases and J by 4 bases, leaving 5 bases between them. The CDR3 has 13 residues. CDR3 in amino acids: CASSLTGPDTQYF. The CDR3 DNA reads TGTGCCAGCAGCTTAACGGGGCCAGATACGCAGTATTTT. Full variable domain (outside the CDR3, taken from reference TRBV7-3 and TRBJ2-3): GAGVSQTPSNKVTEKGKYVELRCDPISGHTALYWYRQSLGQGPEFLIYFQGTGAADDSGLPNDRFFAVRPEGSVSTLKIQRTERGDSAVYLCASSLTGPDTQYFGPGTRLTVL.

This clone was seen more than once but under ten times. The genes are TRBV6-5 and TRBJ1-1, with D unresolved. Deletions cut 0 bases from V and 4 bases from J, with 12 bases between. The CDR3 extends over 15 amino acids. Germline V gives CDR1 MNHEY, CDR2 SVGAGI. The CDR3 DNA reads TGTGCCAGCAGTTACTCATCCGGGTTGGGCACTGAAGCTTTCTTT. The encoded protein is CASSYSSGLGTEAFF.

The chain employs TRBV7-6 and TRBJ2-5; no reliable D call. Trimming removed 4 bases at V and 4 bases at J, with 13 bases between. There are 14 residues in the CDR3. Germline loops: CDR1 SGHVS, CDR2 FNYEAQ. CDR3 loop: CASSSPGMGETQYF. As DNA, the CDR3 is TGTGCCAGCAGCTCACCAGGAATGGGAGAGACCCAGTACTTC.

The chain carries TRBV11-2 and TRBJ2-7; D possibly corresponds to TRBD1 (5 bases). The length of the CDR3 is 13 residues. The V end was cut by 6 bases, the J end by 2 bases, with 11 bases between. CDR1 and CDR2 (germline): SGHAT, FQNNGV. CDR3 region: CASRKTEAYEQYV. The CDR3 nucleotides are TGTGCCAGCAGGAAGACAGAAGCCTACGAGCAGTACGTC.

The rearrangement joins TRBV2 to TRBJ2-1, with TRBD2 matching 11 bases. Unmatched junction bases numbered 12, after V lost 10 bases and J lost 4 bases. This CDR3 comprises 16 residues. In germline, CDR1 is SNHLY, CDR2 FYNNEI. The CDR3 DNA reads TGTGCCACCAGAGAATTAGCGGGAGGGAGGTACAATGAGCAGTTCTTC. It yields the protein CATRELAGGRYNEQFF.

The chain joins TRBV28 to TRBJ2-2, with TRBD1 as a possible D gene (5 bases). CDR1 and CDR2 from the germline V gene are MDHEN and SYDVKM. The CDR3 length is 15 residues. V was clipped by 6 bases and J by 1 base, with 12 bases between them. The CDR3 loop reads CASRPQGMNTGELFF. CDR3 in DNA: TGTGCCAGCAGGCCCCAGGGTATGAACACCGGGGAGCTGTTTTTT.

The chain couples TRBV27 to TRBJ1-2; D remains unclear. The V and J ends lost 1 base and 5 bases respectively, with 11 bases between them. This CDR3 region has 14 residues. Looked up from germline, CDR1 is MNHEY and CDR2 is SMNVEV (reference sequence). CDR3 bases: TGTGCCAGCAGTTTATTTAGCAGAGGGTATGGCTACACCTTC. Its translation is CASSLFSRGYGYTF.

CDR3 nucleotides: TGTGCCAGTAGTATAGTTCTGCGCCAGGGGGGGAACACTGAAGCTTTCTTT. Translated: CASSIVLRQGGNTEAFF. The chain uses TRBV19 and TRBJ1-1, with TRBD1 identical over 7 bases. Per germline, CDR1 LNHDA and CDR2 SQIVND (reference sequence). J was trimmed by 1 base and V by 1 base; bases with no gene match: 9. The CDR3 contains 17 residues.

The chain links TRBV5-4 to TRBJ2-1, with 8 bases lining up with TRBD2. J lost 10 bases, V lost 6 bases, and 3 bases had no gene match. CDR1 SGHNT and CDR2 YYREEE come from the germline V gene (reference sequence). CDR3 size: 11 residues. CDR3 DNA: TGTGCCAGCATACTAGCGGACGAGCAGTTCTTC. Protein product: CASILADEQFF.

The gene calls are TRBV29-1 and TRBJ2-3, with TRBD1 matching over 7 bases. The J segment lost 7 bases and the V segment lost 1 base, leaving 23 bases of the junction unmatched. The germline V gene encodes CDR1 SQVTM and CDR2 ANQGSEA. The CDR3 runs to 19 residues. The CDR3: CSVEGGGGQASTGLYTQYF. CDR3 in DNA: TGCAGCGTTGAAGGCGGAGGAGGACAGGCGTCCACGGGTTTATATACGCAGTATTTT.

The chain carries TRBV2 and TRBJ1-4, with D maybe TRBD1 (5 bases). Germline V gives CDR1 SNHLY, CDR2 FYNNEI. V was clipped by 10 bases and J by 7 bases, with 19 bases between them. CDR3 length equals 14 residues. The CDR3 sequence is CAIGVEGLAEKLFF. For the CDR3, the DNA is TGTGCCATTGGGGTGGAGGGGCTTGCTGAAAAACTGTTTTTT.

The chain couples TRBV7-9 to TRBJ2-3; D is possibly TRBD1 (5 bases). V lost 0 bases and J 9 bases, leaving 10 bases between the germline ends. The CDR3 is 13 amino acids. Per germline, CDR1 SEHNR and CDR2 FQNEAQ (reference sequence). The CDR3: CASSLASAGTQYF. CDR3 bases: TGTGCCAGCAGCTTAGCGTCGGCAGGGACGCAGTATTTT.

This chain connects TRBV2 to TRBJ2-5; 8 nucleotides agree with TRBD2. The germline V gene encodes CDR1 SNHLY and CDR2 FYNNEI. The V and J ends lost 5 bases and 4 bases, in that order; junction bases with no gene match: 6. This CDR3 has 14 residues. Here the CDR3 DNA reads TGTGCCAGCAGTTCGCTAGCGGGCGGAGAGACCCAGTACTTC. Translated: CASSSLAGGETQYF.

The chain joins TRBV6-4 to TRBJ1-4, with D unclear. The germline gives CDR1 MRHNA, CDR2 SNTAGT. The V and J ends lost 4 bases and 3 bases respectively, with 15 bases between them. The CDR3 spans 16 residues. The CDR3 loop is CASSVEGGLANEKLFF. As DNA, the CDR3 is TGTGCCAGCAGTGTGGAGGGCGGCCTGGCTAATGAAAAACTGTTTTTT.

This clone was recorded only once. The V and J genes are TRBV18 and TRBJ2-5; D call uncertain. CDR1 and CDR2 from the germline V gene are KGHSH and LQKENI. The CDR3 sequence is 13 residues long. Trimming left V 3 bases short and J 2 bases short, with 7 bases between. The CDR3 DNA is TGTGCCAGCTCACCGGTTAGTCAAGAGACCCAGTACTTC. Protein sequence: CASSPVSQETQYF.

This clone appeared a single time. The same CDR3 can be traced to other DNA sequences in this sample. The genes are TRBV15 and TRBJ1-1; D perhaps matches TRBD1 (5 bases). In germline, CDR1 is LNHNV, CDR2 YYDKDF (reference sequence). Trimming left V 2 bases short and J 0 bases short, with 10 bases between. The CDR3 has 15 residues. DNA of the CDR3: TGTGCCACCAGCAGACTCCGACAGATGAACACTGAAGCTTTCTTT. Protein sequence: CATSRLRQMNTEAFF.

CDR3 bases: TGTGCCAGCAGTCCGGACAGGGAATACACTGAAGCTTTCTTT. This codes for CASSPDREYTEAFF. This rearrangement joins TRBV11-2 to TRBJ1-1; 8 bases match TRBD1. CDR3 length equals 14 residues. Germline V gene data show CDR1 as SGHAT and CDR2 as FQNNGV. V lost 6 bases, J lost 3 bases, and 6 bases stayed unmatched.

The chain uses TRBV5-1 and TRBJ2-3; D is perhaps TRBD2 (5 bases). This CDR3 is built from 16 residues. V lost 0 bases, J lost 5 bases, and 16 bases lay in between. Germline V CDR1 and CDR2: SGHRS, YFSETQ. The CDR3: CASSLARGSGLDTQYF. The CDR3 DNA reads as TGCGCCAGCAGCTTGGCCCGCGGATCAGGACTAGATACGCAGTATTTT.

The chain couples TRBV6-1 to TRBJ2-3, with 12 bases aligning to TRBD2. Germline CDR1 reads MNHNS; CDR2 reads SASEGT. Trimming cost V 1 base and J 4 bases; bases outside gene matches: 15. This CDR3 contains 20 residues. CDR3 sequence (DNA): TGTGCCAGCAGTGAAGGGGGGCTAGCGGGAGGGCCCCGCTTGGCAGATACGCAGTATTTT. This sequence encodes CASSEGGLAGGPRLADTQYF.

The chain recombines TRBV30 with TRBJ1-3; D is perhaps TRBD1 (6 bases). From germline, CDR1 is GTSNPN and CDR2 SVGIG (reference sequence). V shed 1 base and J shed 8 bases, with 21 bases lying between them. This CDR3 has 16 amino acids. This chain's CDR3 is CAWSEGTPELGYTIYF. CDR3 nucleotides: TGTGCCTGGAGTGAGGGGACACCGGAGCTAGGATACACCATATATTTT.

This clone was counted a few times. The chain has TRBV5-1 and TRBJ2-5; D is perhaps TRBD2 (6 bases). V shed 4 bases and J shed 1 base, with 11 bases lying between them. The V gene's germline CDR1 is SGHRS and CDR2 YFSETQ. The CDR3 covers 14 residues. CDR3 DNA: TGCGCCAGCAGCCTGGGGGGAGTCCAAGAGACCCAGTACTTC. This gives the protein CASSLGGVQETQYF.

The chain links TRBV6-5 to TRBJ1-3, with D unclear. The V gene lost 6 bases and the J gene lost 0 bases, with 9 bases spanning the gap. The CDR3 is 14 amino acids. Germline values: CDR1 MNHEY, CDR2 SVGAGI. The DNA of the CDR3 is TGTGCCAGCAGCCGGGGTTCCTCTGGAAACACCATATATTTT. It translates to CASSRGSSGNTIYF.